The 4 T cell receptor beta chains listed next were all sequenced from one sample in a study of CD4+ T cells in melanoma. Assay: immunoSEQ multiplex PCR; the TCRdb copy retains only in-frame clones and omits some. Of about 54,000 clones in the sample, 55% to 75% were seen once. Specimen: tumor tissue. The receptors come from a human donor with melanoma.

The V call is TRBV20-1, the J call TRBJ1-1; no definite D call. The CDR3 consists of 10 residues. Germline V gives CDR1 DFQATT, CDR2 SNEGSKA (reference sequence). Trimming removed 0 bases at V and 6 bases at J, with 2 bases between. DNA of the CDR3: TGCAGTGCTAGAGACGCTGAAGCTTTCTTT. Translation gives CSARDAEAFF.

This chain uses TRBV12-1 with TRBJ1-2. TRBV12-1 is a listed pseudogene. This CDR3 spans 18 amino acids. CDR3 coding DNA: TGTGCCAGCAGCTTTGTATCGCCTCGGACGACATCTAACTATGGCTACACCTTC. Translated: CASSFVSPRTTSNYGYTF.

This chain links TRBV6-6 with TRBJ2-1, with D tentatively TRBD2 (6 bases). CDR1 MNHNY and CDR2 SVGAGI come from the germline V gene (reference sequence). V gave up 5 bases and J gave up 2 bases, with 13 bases separating them. The CDR3 totals 15 residues. Here the CDR3 DNA reads TGTGCCAGCAGTGGCCTGGGGGGTCCCTACAATGAGCAGTTCTTC. As protein: CASSGLGGPYNEQFF.

This clone was observed a handful of times. This chain uses TRBV4-1 with TRBJ1-6, with D uncertain. CDR1 is MGHRA, CDR2 YSYEKL, per germline. The CDR3 length is 14 residues. V was trimmed by 3 bases and J by 9 bases, leaving 12 bases between them. CDR3 DNA: TGCGCCAGCAGCCAGGGGAGAATGGGTTCACCCCTCCACTTT. Protein product: CASSQGRMGSPLHF.